The clone carrying this TCR beta chain came up a few times. The antigen remains unidentified. Using unique molecular identifiers, the investigators prepared the TCRbeta library. TCRdb called the PCR reads again in MiXCR, with one record for every CDR3 protein. The sample yields just over 200,000 distinct CDR3 sequences, approximately 8.4% seen once. This sample is drawn from a study of T-cell reconstitution after alpha-beta-depleted transplantation in children. Study conclusions and caveats: The study traced high day-60 TCRbeta diversity in some patients to surviving recipient T cells and thymic progenitors.

This sample comprised PBMCs, mostly from graft donor cells, obtained 360 days after TCRalphabeta/CD19-depleted stem cell transplant. The clonotype comes from a male patient between 2 and 10 years old who had a stem cell transplant for acute myeloid leukemia, so the T cells may come from the graft donor.

The CDR3 loop is CASSYGTHNNSPLHF. CDR3 DNA: TGTGCCAGCAGTTACGGGACGCATAATAATTCACCCCTCCACTTT. This sequence joins TRBV6-5 and TRBJ1-6; D perhaps matches TRBD1 (5 bases). Deletions cut 2 bases from V and 5 bases from J, with 10 bases between. The CDR3 has 15 residues. CDR1 and CDR2 (germline): MNHEY, SVGAGI.